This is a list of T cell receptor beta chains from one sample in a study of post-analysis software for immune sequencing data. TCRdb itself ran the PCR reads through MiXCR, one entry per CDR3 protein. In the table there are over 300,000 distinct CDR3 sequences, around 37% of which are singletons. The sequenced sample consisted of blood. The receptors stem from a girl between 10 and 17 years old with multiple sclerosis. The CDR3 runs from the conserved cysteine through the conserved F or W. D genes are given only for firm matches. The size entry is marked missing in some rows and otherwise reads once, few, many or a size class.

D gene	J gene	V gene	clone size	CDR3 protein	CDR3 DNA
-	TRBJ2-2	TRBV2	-	CASTRDTGELFF	TGTGCCAGCACCAGAGACACCGGGGAGCTGTTTTTT
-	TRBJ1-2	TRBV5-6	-	CASRGRDYGYTF	TGTGCCAGCAGGGGGAGAGACTATGGCTACACCTTC
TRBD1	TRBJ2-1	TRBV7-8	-	CASSLAPSGTGADEQFF	TGTGCCAGCAGCTTAGCACCTTCGGGGACAGGGGCCGATGAGCAGTTCTTC
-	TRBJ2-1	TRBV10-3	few	CAISEFSRGNEQFF	TGTGCCATCAGTGAGTTCTCCCGGGGCAATGAGCAGTTCTTC
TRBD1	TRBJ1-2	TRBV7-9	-	CASRPDRDYGYTF	TGTGCCAGCAGACCTGACAGGGACTATGGCTACACCTTC
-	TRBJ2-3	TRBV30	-	CAWSVPSLDTQYF	TGTGCCTGGAGTGTACCGAGTCTGGATACGCAGTATTTT
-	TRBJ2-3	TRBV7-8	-	CASSPRSGGFADTQYF	TGTGCCAGCAGCCCCAGGTCCGGGGGATTCGCAGATACGCAGTATTTT
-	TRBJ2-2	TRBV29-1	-	CSSSSHGELFF	TGCAGCTCCTCTTCCCACGGGGAGCTGTTTTTT
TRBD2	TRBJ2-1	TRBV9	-	CASSPGLAGYYNEQFF	TGTGCCAGCAGCCCAGGACTAGCGGGCTACTACAATGAGCAGTTCTTC
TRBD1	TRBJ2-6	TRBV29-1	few	CSVQQGAVSSGANVLTF	TGCAGCGTTCAACAGGGGGCGGTAAGCTCTGGGGCCAACGTCCTGACTTTC
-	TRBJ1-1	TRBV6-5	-	CASSPQGRGTEAFF	TGTGCCAGCAGTCCCCAGGGTAGGGGCACTGAAGCTTTCTTT
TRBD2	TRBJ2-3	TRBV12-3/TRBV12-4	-	CASSLGASGGHTDTQYF	TGTGCCAGCAGTTTAGGGGCTAGCGGGGGGCACACAGATACGCAGTATTTT
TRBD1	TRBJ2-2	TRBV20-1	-	CSAPSTGGTGELFF	TGCAGTGCCCCTTCAACAGGGGGGACCGGGGAGCTGTTTTTT
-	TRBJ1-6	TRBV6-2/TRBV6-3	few	CASSLGTSLHF	TGTGCCAGCAGTTTGGGGACATCCCTCCACTTT
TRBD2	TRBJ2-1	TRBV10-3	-	CVISSLAGAMTLGYNEQFF	TGTGTCATCAGTTCCCTAGCGGGGGCCATGACGTTAGGCTACAATGAGCAGTTCTTC
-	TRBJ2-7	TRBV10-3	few	CAISESADYEQYF	TGTGCCATCAGTGAGTCCGCAGACTACGAGCAGTACTTC
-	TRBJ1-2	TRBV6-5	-	CASSWKDSNYGYTF	TGTGCCAGCAGCTGGAAGGATTCTAACTATGGCTACACCTTC
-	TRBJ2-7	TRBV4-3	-	CASSQEEEGSRAQYF	TGCGCCAGCAGCCAAGAAGAGGAGGGTTCTCGGGCTCAGTACTTC
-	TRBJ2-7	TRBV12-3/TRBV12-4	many	CASSLSSPPYEQYF	TGTGCCAGCAGTTTATCCTCGCCGCCCTACGAGCAGTACTTC
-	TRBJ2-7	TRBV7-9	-	CASSRPVGEQYF	TGTGCCAGCAGCCGCCCGGTGGGCGAGCAGTACTTC
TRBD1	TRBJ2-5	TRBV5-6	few	CASSPIDRDRQETQYF	TGTGCCAGCAGCCCCATCGACAGGGATCGTCAAGAGACCCAGTACTTC
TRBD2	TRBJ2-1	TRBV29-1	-	CSVPGGAGGYEQFF	TGCAGCGTTCCAGGAGGGGCGGGGGGATATGAGCAGTTCTTC
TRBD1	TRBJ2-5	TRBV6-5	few	CASSYYRTGSETQYF	TGTGCCAGCAGTTACTATAGGACAGGGTCAGAGACCCAGTACTTC
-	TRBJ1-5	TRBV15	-	CATSRDRGRNQPQHF	TGTGCCACCAGCAGAGACAGGGGCAGGAATCAGCCCCAGCATTTT
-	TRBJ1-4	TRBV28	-	CASSLFAVGGEKLFF	TGTGCCAGCAGTTTATTTGCTGTGGGCGGTGAAAAACTGTTTTTT
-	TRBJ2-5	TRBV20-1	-	CSARRGATSVQYF	TGCAGTGCCCGGCGGGGCGCAACTAGTGTGCAGTACTTC
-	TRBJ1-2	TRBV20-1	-	CSANRAFSGSNGYTF	TGCAGTGCTAACCGAGCCTTTTCAGGGTCTAATGGCTACACCTTC
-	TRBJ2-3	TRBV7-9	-	CASSSVIGGTSTDTQYF	TGTGCCAGCAGCTCGGTTATCGGGGGAACTAGCACAGATACGCAGTATTTT
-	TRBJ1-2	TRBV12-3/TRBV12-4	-	CASSRLYRDPNGYTF	TGTGCCAGCAGTCGCCTATACAGGGATCCAAATGGCTACACCTTC
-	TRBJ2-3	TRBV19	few	CASSRDPGGDGTQYF	TGTGCCAGTAGTCGGGACCCCGGCGGGGACGGTACGCAGTATTTT
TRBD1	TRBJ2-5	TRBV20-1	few	CSAPGTGTKEQYF	TGCAGTGCTCCCGGGACAGGGACGAAAGAGCAGTACTTC
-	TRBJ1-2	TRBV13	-	CASSLDRGGYGYTF	TGTGCCAGCAGCTTAGATAGGGGAGGCTATGGCTACACCTTC
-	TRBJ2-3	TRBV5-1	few	CASSGGPTDTQYF	TGCGCCAGCAGCGGGGGACCCACAGATACGCAGTATTTT
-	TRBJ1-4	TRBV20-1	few	CSAREVGNGEKLFF	TGCAGTGCTAGGGAGGTGGGGAATGGTGAAAAACTGTTTTTT
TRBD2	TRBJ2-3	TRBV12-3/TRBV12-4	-	CASSRVAGGRTDTQYF	TGTGCCAGCAGCCGGGTAGCGGGGGGGCGCACAGATACGCAGTATTTT
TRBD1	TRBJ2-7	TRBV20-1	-	CSVHGTADYEQYF	TGCAGTGTCCATGGGACAGCCGACTACGAGCAGTACTTC
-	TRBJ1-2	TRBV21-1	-	CASSSPRGFHYGYTF	TGTGCCAGCAGCTCCCCTCGGGGGTTCCACTATGGCTACACCTTC
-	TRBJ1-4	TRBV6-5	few	CASSYSVSGVTNEKLFF	TGTGCCAGCAGTTACTCGGTATCAGGGGTCACTAATGAAAAACTGTTTTTT
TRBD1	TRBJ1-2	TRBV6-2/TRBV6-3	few	CASTSHEGAIRGYTF	TGTGCCAGCACCTCACATGAGGGGGCAATCCGGGGCTACACCTTC
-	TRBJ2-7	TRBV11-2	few	CASSPGTTYEQYF	TGTGCCAGCAGCCCCGGGACAACCTACGAGCAGTACTTC
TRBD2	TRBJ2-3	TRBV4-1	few	CASSQGRGSTDTQYF	TGCGCCAGCAGCCAAGGGCGGGGGAGCACAGATACGCAGTATTTT
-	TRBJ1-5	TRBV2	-	CASSEAPPGHQPQHF	TGTGCCAGCAGTGAAGCCCCACCAGGGCATCAGCCCCAGCATTTT
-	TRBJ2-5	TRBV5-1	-	CASSLWGGAEETQYF	TGCGCCAGCAGCTTATGGGGGGGGGCCGAAGAGACCCAGTACTTC
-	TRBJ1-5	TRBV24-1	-	CATSRGSNQPQHF	TGTGCCACCAGTCGAGGGAGCAATCAGCCCCAGCATTTT
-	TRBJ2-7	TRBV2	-	CASREGLTGYYEQYF	TGTGCCAGCAGAGAAGGACTCACTGGATACTACGAGCAGTACTTC
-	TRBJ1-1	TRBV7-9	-	CASSEWTAGTEAFF	TGTGCCAGCAGCGAGTGGACGGCCGGGACTGAAGCTTTCTTT
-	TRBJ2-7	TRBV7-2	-	CASSGWGLKGYEQYF	TGTGCCAGCAGCGGGTGGGGCCTAAAGGGCTACGAGCAGTACTTC
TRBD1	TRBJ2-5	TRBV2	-	CASSEGTGYRYF	TGTGCCAGCAGTGAAGGGACAGGGTATCGGTACTTC
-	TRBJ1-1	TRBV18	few	CASSPGQRDTEAFF	TGTGCCAGCTCACCAGGTCAGCGGGACACTGAAGCTTTCTTT
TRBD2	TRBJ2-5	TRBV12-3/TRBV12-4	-	CASSPGGSGGTQYF	TGTGCCAGCAGCCCCGGGGGTAGCGGGGGGACCCAGTACTTC
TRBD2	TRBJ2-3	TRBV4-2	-	CASSQASSGDLSTDTQYF	TGTGCCAGCAGTCAAGCTTCTAGCGGGGACTTAAGCACAGATACGCAGTATTTT
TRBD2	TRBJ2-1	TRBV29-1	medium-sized	CSALSSGGPNEQFF	TGCAGCGCCCTGTCTAGCGGGGGGCCGAATGAGCAGTTCTTC
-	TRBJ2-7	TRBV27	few	CASSPLRAEQYF	TGTGCCAGCAGTCCGTTAAGGGCTGAACAGTACTTC
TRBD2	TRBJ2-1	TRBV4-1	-	CASSQTSGGGNEQFF	TGCGCCAGCAGCCAGACTAGCGGGGGGGGAAATGAGCAGTTCTTC